One and the same sample provided the 9 T cell receptor beta chains below, sequenced in a study of cytomegalovirus exposure and HLA in healthy donors. A multiplex PCR was run with 60 Vbeta primers and 13 Jbeta primers. Some clones are missing from TCRdb's copy, which holds only in-frame ones; the method was immunoSEQ multiplex PCR. Of around 110,000 clones listed, around 80% are singletons. Sequencing was performed on PBMCs. Source of these receptors: a man younger than 40 in good health and CMV-seropositive.

The V call is TRBV2, the J call TRBJ1-2; D unclear. The V and J ends lost 2 bases and 5 bases respectively, with 12 bases between them. This CDR3 region has 14 residues. The germline V gene has CDR1 SNHLY and CDR2 FYNNEI. CDR3 sequence: CASSETTREYGYTF. CDR3 nucleotide sequence: TGTGCCAGCAGTGAAACCACTCGAGAGTATGGCTACACCTTC.

The chain is built from TRBV11-2 and TRBJ2-7; possibly TRBD2 for D (5 bases). Looked up from germline, CDR1 is SGHAT and CDR2 is FQNNGV. V shed 5 bases and J shed 2 bases, with 19 bases lying between them. The CDR3 totals 16 residues. In DNA, the CDR3 is TGTGCCAGCAGCCCGTGGCGGTTCATGGAGGCCTACGAGCAGTACTTC. It specifies CASSPWRFMEAYEQYF.

This clone was recorded a few times. The chain has TRBV7-3 and TRBJ2-3; D ambiguous. This CDR3 region has 12 residues. V shed 3 bases and J shed 5 bases, with 6 bases lying between them. In germline, CDR1 is SGHTA, CDR2 FQGTGA. The CDR3 loop reads CASSFLGDTQYF. The DNA for the CDR3 is TGTGCCAGCAGCTTTCTCGGAGATACGCAGTATTTT.

This chain uses TRBV4-3 with TRBJ2-7; 9 bases fit TRBD1. The CDR3 covers 14 residues. The V gene's germline CDR1 is LGHNA and CDR2 YSLEER. With V trimmed by 4 bases and J by 6 bases, 7 bases remained unmatched. The CDR3 loop is CASSRDRVRAEQYF. In nucleotides, the CDR3 is TGCGCCAGCAGCCGGGACAGGGTAAGGGCCGAGCAGTACTTC.

V gene TRBV9 combines with J gene TRBJ1-1; TRBD1 is a possible D gene (6 bases). The CDR3 has 12 residues. Germline V gene lookup returns CDR1 SGDLS and CDR2 YYNGEE. Trimming pared 0 bases from V and 11 bases from J, leaving 11 bases between. CDR3 sequence reads: CASSVAAGEAFF. CDR3 sequence (DNA): TGTGCCAGCAGCGTAGCTGCAGGGGAGGCTTTCTTT.

The rearrangement uses TRBV9 and TRBJ2-2; D is unresolved. The CDR3 contains 14 residues. Germline loops: CDR1 SGDLS, CDR2 YYNGEE. V was cut by 4 bases and J by 6 bases, with 13 bases left in between. The CDR3 coding sequence is TGTGCCAGCAGCACGAGCAGGTCGGCCGGGGAGCTGTTTTTT. This gives the protein CASSTSRSAGELFF.

The chain carries TRBV4-1 and TRBJ2-7; no clear D. Trimming shortened V by 0 bases and J by 3 bases, and 12 bases separated the two germline ends. The germline CDR1 and CDR2 sequences are MGHRA and YSYEKL. The CDR3 contains 15 residues. CDR3 nucleotides: TGCGCCAGCAGCCAAGATTGGCAGTTTGACTACGAGCAGTACTTC. This sequence encodes CASSQDWQFDYEQYF.

This clone was counted between two and nine times. The V gene is TRBV5-1, the J gene TRBJ2-1; D not certain. This CDR3 has 14 amino acids. Trimming removed 0 bases from V and 5 bases from J, with 9 bases in between. Germline CDR1 reads SGHRS; CDR2 reads YFSETQ. This CDR3 is CASSLAGLDNEQFF. The CDR3 bases are TGCGCCAGCAGCTTGGCCGGGTTAGACAATGAGCAGTTCTTC. The full variable domain, rest sourced from reference TRBV5-1 and TRBJ2-1, is KAGVTQTPRYLIKTRGQQVTLSCSPISGHRSVSWYQQTPGQGLQFLFEYFSETQRNKGNFPGRFSGRQFSNSRSEMNVSTLELGDSALYLCASSLAGLDNEQFFGPGTRLTVL.

The chain joins TRBV9 to TRBJ1-4, with D possibly matching TRBD1 (5 bases). The V gene lost 3 bases and the J gene lost 4 bases, with 16 bases spanning the gap. Germline assignment: CDR1 SGDLS and CDR2 YYNGEE. This CDR3 spans 16 amino acids. The CDR3 loop is CASSAPQTGYNEKLFF. The CDR3 nucleotides read TGTGCCAGCAGCGCACCTCAAACAGGATATAATGAAAAACTGTTTTTT.